This T cell receptor beta chain originates from a study of blood T cells in healthy people across ages. Then a second PCR, running roughly 7 to 11 cycles, was carried out with a sample-barcoded 5' primer and a J-beta primer mix. MiXCR, applied by TCRdb to the 5' RACE reads, yields one record per CDR3 protein. In the table there are around 1.5 million distinct CDR3 sequences, roughly 60% of which are singletons. PBMCs numbering at least 6.5 million were isolated per sample. The clonotype originates from a man aged 18 to 29 in good health. Material: blood.

The CDR3 DNA sequence: TGTGCCAGCAGCCCCGCTTATGGCAGGGTGGAGGGTGGCTACACCTTC. This codes for CASSPAYGRVEGGYTF. The genes are TRBV7-2 and TRBJ1-2; D may be TRBD1 (5 bases). CDR1 SGHTA and CDR2 FQGNSA come from the germline V gene. The CDR3 runs 16 residues. Trimming shortened V by 5 bases and J by 7 bases, and 23 bases separated the two germline ends.